This T cell receptor beta chain comes out of a study of shared clonotypes between healthy human individuals. Study outcomes and limitations: Expectations were that clonotype sharing among donors would be affected by sequencing depth.

Sequencing used immunoSEQ multiplex PCR; TCRdb keeps in-frame clones, though not all of them. The data show about 1.5 million clones, 98% seen once. The length of the CDR3 is 13 residues. Germline V CDR1 and CDR2: SGHVS, FQNEAQ. The germline V and J ends were trimmed by 5 bases and 6 bases, with 10 bases remaining between them. Only one count was recorded for this clone. Its specificity is unknown. CD45RA+ naive and CD45RA-negative memory subsets were separated from CD4+ cells. The sequencing input was naive CD4+ T cells sorted from blood. The subset was: CD45RA+ positively selected. The clonotype comes from a young man in good health. The rearrangement links TRBV7-8 to TRBJ2-2, with no clear D. CDR3 nucleotides: TGTGCCAGCAGCCGTGACCGGTCCGGGGAGCTGTTTTTT. This sequence encodes CASSRDRSGELFF.